This record covers a single T cell receptor (beta chain). The antigen is not known. HIV-negative, healthy adults without recent acute infections or vaccinations were the donors. Some clones are missing from TCRdb's copy, which holds only in-frame ones; the method was immunoSEQ multiplex PCR. The data contain about 1,500,000 clones, roughly 95% of them singletons. The data derive from a study of shared clonotypes between healthy human individuals. Broader study findings: Clonotypes that were shared across a few donors made up approximately 5% of naive CD4 clonotypes. Sequencing depth was a factor that was expected to affect clonotype sharing among donors.

J gave up 5 bases and V 3 bases, and 10 bases lay outside the gene matches. This CDR3 comprises 15 residues. In germline, CDR1 is SGHNT, CDR2 YYREEE (reference sequence). This chain joins TRBV5-4 and TRBJ2-7, with TRBD2 identical over 8 bases. The clonotype was recovered from a man aged 30 to 39 in good health. Sequences were obtained from naive CD4+ T cells sorted from blood. The subset denotes: CD45RA+ positively selected. The CDR3 DNA reads TGTGCCAGCAGCTCCTCAGCGGGAGAGGGGCACGAGCAGTACTTC. Translated, it gives CASSSSAGEGHEQYF.